This is a list of T cell receptor beta chains from one sample in a study of sequential checkpoint blockade in melanoma. Some clones are missing from TCRdb's copy, which holds only in-frame ones; the method was immunoSEQ multiplex PCR. Of about 18,000 clones listed, 26% are singletons. The sequencing here drew on tumor tissue (inferred from file names), taken from a patient given nivolumab and ipilimumab in sequence. The receptors here all came from a human donor with melanoma. CDR3s include the opening cysteine and the closing phenylalanine or tryptophan. A D gene is named only where the DNA matches it firmly. Not all rows give a size; the values are once, few, many and, for expanded clones, a class.

>-|TRBD2|TRBV11-3|TRBJ2-7
TGTGCCAGCAGCCTGAAGGGGACTAGCTCCTACGAGCAGTACTTC
CASSLKGTSSYEQYF
>large|-|TRBV6-8|TRBJ2-7
TGTGCCATCAGTACAGGGATGAAGGACGAGCAGTACTTC
CAISTGMKDEQYF
>-|-|TRBV28|TRBJ2-1
TGTGCCAGCAGCAGCCCCTTTGGGGGGCACAATGAGCAGTTCTTC
CASSSPFGGHNEQFF
>-|-|TRBV5-1|TRBJ2-2
TGCGCCAGCAGATACGAACAGACAGACACCGGGGAGCTGTTTTTT
CASRYEQTDTGELFF
>few|-|TRBV11-3|TRBJ2-3
TGTGCCAGCAGCTCCACAGGGAGGTTGGATACGCAGTATTTT
CASSSTGRLDTQYF
>-|TRBD1|TRBV18|TRBJ2-2
TGTGCCAGCTCACCGATACAGGGGGCGCTTTCTGTCGGGGAGCTGTTTTTT
CASSPIQGALSVGELFF
>-|-|TRBV9|TRBJ2-7
TGTGCCAGCAGTGCTAAGACGGAGAAGCAGTACTTC
CASSAKTEKQYF
>few|TRBD1|TRBV18|TRBJ1-4
TGTGCCAGCTCACAGGGACAGCCTAATGAAAAACTGTTTTTT
CASSQGQPNEKLFF
>-|TRBD2|TRBV5-1|TRBJ2-5
TGCGCCACCCGGACTAGCGGGGCTCAAGAGACCCAGTACTTC
CATRTSGAQETQYF
>few|-|TRBV11-3|TRBJ2-5
TGTGCCAGCAGCTTGGTACGGAAGACAAGAGAAGAGACCCAGTACTTC
CASSLVRKTREETQYF
>-|TRBD1|TRBV23-1|TRBJ2-7
TGCGCCAGCAGTCACAGCCCAGGGGGCTTGGGTGAGCAGTACTTC
CASSHSPGGLGEQYF
>-|-|TRBV19|TRBJ2-2
TGTGCCAGTATGGTGCCGAACACCGGGGAGCTGTTTTTT
CASMVPNTGELFF
>many|-|TRBV6-8|TRBJ1-6
TGTGCCAGCACCCAGAGGCGAGATAATTCACCCCTCCACTTT
CASTQRRDNSPLHF
>-|-|TRBV10-2|TRBJ1-5
TGCGCCAGCAGTGAGTCGAGCGGGAATCAGCCCCAGCATTTT
CASSESSGNQPQHF
>few|-|TRBV6-8|TRBJ2-3
TGTGCCAGCATGGGGGTGGGCGGACGCACAGATACGCAGTATTTT
CASMGVGGRTDTQYF
>few|-|TRBV12-5|TRBJ2-1
TGTGCTAGTGGGACGGGAGACTCCTACAATGAGCAGTTCTTC
CASGTGDSYNEQFF
>few|-|TRBV1|TRBJ2-2
TGCGCCAGCAGCCAAGAATCGGTGGGCCCGAAGACCGGGGAGCTGTTTTTT
CASSQESVGPKTGELFF
>-|-|TRBV18|TRBJ2-3
TGTGCCAGCTCACCACAGTATCTAGCGAACACAGATACGCAGTATTTT
CASSPQYLANTDTQYF
>many|-|TRBV6-8|TRBJ1-1
TGTGCCAGCAGCCACAGGGCAGCCGAGACTAAATACACTGAAGCTTTCTTT
CASSHRAAETKYTEAFF
>-|TRBD1|TRBV9|TRBJ2-2
TGTGCCAGCAGCGTAGGGACAGGGAAGGGCACCGGGGAGCTGTTTTTT
CASSVGTGKGTGELFF
>-|TRBD1|TRBV5-1|TRBJ2-1
TGCGCCAGCGGACCCGGGACAGAGATGAACAATGAGCAGTTCTTC
CASGPGTEMNNEQFF
>-|-|TRBV6-8|TRBJ2-5
TGTGCCAGCAGTTCCCTAGAGAAACAAGAGACCCAGTACTTC
CASSSLEKQETQYF
>-|-|TRBV6-8|TRBJ1-5
TGTGCCAGCAGACCGGGACAACTCAATCAGCCCCAGCATTTT
CASRPGQLNQPQHF
>few|-|TRBV11-3|TRBJ2-3
TGTGCCAGCAGCAACGGACAAGCCCGCACAGATACGCAGTATTTT
CASSNGQARTDTQYF
>-|-|TRBV19|TRBJ2-1
TGTGCCAGTAGTAGCCTGGGGTACAATGAGCAGTTCTTC
CASSSLGYNEQFF
>-|-|TRBV30|TRBJ1-1
TGTGCCTGGAGTCGGACAGAGAACACTGAAGCTTTCTTT
CAWSRTENTEAFF
>-|-|TRBV19|TRBJ1-5
TGTGCCAGTAGTGCCCTGCAGGGCAATCAGCCCCAGCATTTT
CASSALQGNQPQHF
>-|-|TRBV15|TRBJ2-4
TGTGCCACCAGCGCCCGTTCCTACGCCAAAAACATTCAGTACTTC
CATSARSYAKNIQYF
>few|-|TRBV11-3|TRBJ2-7
TGTGCCAGCAGCTCCCCCCCAGGGTCGAGCTCCTACGAGCAGTACTTC
CASSSPPGSSSYEQYF
>many|-|TRBV11-3|TRBJ1-2
TGTGCCAGCAGCTTGGCGGCAGTAGAACTATTAGGCTACACCTTC
CASSLAAVELLGYTF